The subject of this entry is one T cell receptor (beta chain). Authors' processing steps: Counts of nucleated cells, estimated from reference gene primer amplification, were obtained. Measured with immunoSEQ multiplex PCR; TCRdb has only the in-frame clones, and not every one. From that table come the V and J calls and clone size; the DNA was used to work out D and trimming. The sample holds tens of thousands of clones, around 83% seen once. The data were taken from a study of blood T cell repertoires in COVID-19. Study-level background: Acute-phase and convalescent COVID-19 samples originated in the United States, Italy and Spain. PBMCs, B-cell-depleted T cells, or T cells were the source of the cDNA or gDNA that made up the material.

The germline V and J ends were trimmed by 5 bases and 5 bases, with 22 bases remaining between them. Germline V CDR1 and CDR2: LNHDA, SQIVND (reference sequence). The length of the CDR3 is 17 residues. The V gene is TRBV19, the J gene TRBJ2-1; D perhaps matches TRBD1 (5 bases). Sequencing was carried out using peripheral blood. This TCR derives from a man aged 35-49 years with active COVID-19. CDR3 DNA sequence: TGTGCCAGTAGTCGAAACCGACAGTCGGAATTTAACAATGAGCAGTTCTTC. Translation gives CASSRNRQSEFNNEQFF.